A selection of T cell receptor beta chains follows, all from one sample in a study of shared clonotypes between healthy human individuals. Sequencing used immunoSEQ multiplex PCR; TCRdb keeps in-frame clones, though not all of them. The data hold some 1,600,000 clones, with around 98% observed a single time. Sequencing used naive CD4+ T cells sorted from blood. The receptors derive from a man under 40 in good health. The CDR3 runs from the conserved cysteine through the conserved F or W. The D gene is left open where the match is weak. Expanded clones get a size class; other rows say once, few or many, or leave the size out.

J	size	D	V	CDR3	DNA
TRBJ1-1	-	-	TRBV30	CAWAGGMNTEAFF	TGTGCCTGGGCCGGGGGCATGAACACTGAAGCTTTCTTT
TRBJ2-3	-	TRBD1	TRBV25-1	CASSAGDRGFPDTQYF	TGTGCCAGCAGTGCAGGGGACAGGGGGTTCCCAGATACGCAGTATTTT
TRBJ2-3	-	TRBD2	TRBV9	CASSVGASTSGNTQYF	TGTGCCAGCAGCGTAGGAGCTTCGACTAGCGGGAATACGCAGTATTTT
TRBJ1-2	-	-	TRBV19	CASRTTGITGSGYTF	TGTGCCAGTAGGACGACAGGTATCACTGGTTCTGGCTACACCTTC
TRBJ2-7	-	TRBD1	TRBV27	CASSSQGIEQYF	TGTGCCAGCAGTTCACAGGGGATCGAGCAGTACTTC
TRBJ2-5	-	-	TRBV29-1	CSVRGRVETQYF	TGCAGCGTTCGGGGCAGGGTAGAGACCCAGTACTTC
TRBJ1-5	-	-	TRBV11-2	CASSLGLNSNQPQHF	TGTGCCAGCAGCTTAGGGCTCAATAGCAATCAGCCCCAGCATTTT
TRBJ1-2	-	TRBD1	TRBV18	CASSWRTGGALNRPDNYGYTF	TGTGCCAGCTCGTGGAGGACAGGGGGGGCCCTTAATCGGCCCGATAACTATGGCTACACCTTC
TRBJ1-3	-	-	TRBV4-3	CASSQEGFPGNTIYF	TGCGCCAGCAGCCAAGAGGGGTTTCCTGGAAACACCATATATTTT
TRBJ2-7	-	TRBD2	TRBV18	CASSPILAGSTYEQYF	TGTGCCAGCTCACCTATCCTAGCGGGATCTACCTACGAGCAGTACTTC
TRBJ2-1	-	TRBD1	TRBV5-1	CASSTQTGVGSYNEQFF	TGCGCCAGCAGCACACAGACAGGGGTGGGCTCCTACAATGAGCAGTTCTTC
TRBJ2-3	-	-	TRBV18	CASSPVDTQYF	TGTGCCAGCTCACCAGTAGATACGCAGTATTTT
TRBJ2-7	-	TRBD1	TRBV10-3	CAIRSRQGGYEQYF	TGTGCCATCAGATCCAGACAGGGGGGTTACGAGCAGTACTTC
TRBJ1-5	-	-	TRBV10-3	CAISDGNQPQHF	TGTGCCATCAGTGACGGTAATCAGCCCCAGCATTTT
TRBJ2-2	-	-	TRBV25-1	CASSPQVLGSNTGELFF	TGTGCCAGCAGCCCCCAGGTCCTAGGGTCGAACACCGGGGAGCTGTTTTTT
TRBJ2-2	-	-	TRBV9	CASSVGSRAGELFF	TGTGCCAGCAGCGTAGGGTCTCGGGCCGGGGAGCTGTTTTTT
TRBJ1-1	-	TRBD1	TRBV5-1	CASSLHYQGAYTEAFF	TGCGCCAGCAGCTTACATTACCAGGGGGCTTACACTGAAGCTTTCTTT
TRBJ2-3	-	-	TRBV27	CASSLFSIEGDWVNTQYF	TGTGCCAGCAGTTTATTCAGTATAGAGGGGGACTGGGTGAATACGCAGTATTTT
TRBJ1-1	once	-	TRBV18	CASSLEENTEAFF	TGTGCCAGCTCACTCGAGGAGAACACTGAAGCTTTCTTT
TRBJ2-5	-	TRBD1	TRBV5-4	CASSFPGQGIEKTQYF	TGTGCCAGCAGCTTCCCCGGACAGGGGATTGAGAAGACCCAGTACTTC
TRBJ2-2	-	-	TRBV6-5	CASSYNRDTGELFF	TGTGCCAGCAGTTACAATCGCGACACCGGGGAGCTGTTTTTT
TRBJ2-2	-	-	TRBV6-4	CASSWDSNTGELFF	TGTGCCAGCAGTTGGGACTCGAACACCGGGGAGCTGTTTTTT
TRBJ2-5	-	-	TRBV6-4	CASSGAQGRETQYF	TGTGCCAGCAGCGGGGCTCAGGGTCGGGAGACCCAGTACTTC